This entry lists 13 T cell receptor beta chains sequenced from one sample in a study of cytomegalovirus exposure and HLA in healthy donors. The primer mix had 60 Vbeta and 13 Jbeta primers. Generated by immunoSEQ multiplex PCR, the TCRdb table keeps only in-frame clones and is missing some. The table records 150,000 or so clones, 60% to 80% of them present only once. Input material: PBMCs. Receptors were obtained from a female donor in good health and CMV-seronegative.

Notes on this clone: Germline and junction disagree at one end, which may indicate a read error. The J gene is TRBJ1-3, the V gene TRBV7-9; 7 nucleotides line up with TRBD1. CDR3 length: 18 amino acids. Germline V gene lookup returns CDR1 SEHNR and CDR2 FQNEAQ (reference sequence). For the CDR3, the DNA is TGTTCCAGCAGCCAACGCCGGGACCGGGACAGCTCTGGAAACACCATATATTTT. Protein product: CSSSQRRDRDSSGNTIYF.

There are a few counts of this clone. The chain carries TRBV4-1 and TRBJ1-5; D gene uncertain. The CDR3 has 15 residues. Trimming removed 0 bases from V and 7 bases from J, with 13 bases in between. CDR1 and CDR2 from the germline V gene are MGHRA and YSYEKL. For the CDR3, the DNA is TGCGCCAGCAGCCAAGATGTACGGGTTGGACAGCCCCAGCATTTT. Its protein is CASSQDVRVGQPQHF.

The rearrangement links TRBV5-1 to TRBJ1-2; 9 nucleotides match TRBD1. This CDR3 spans 13 amino acids. V was clipped by 5 bases and J by 7 bases; unmatched bases: 6. Looked up from germline, CDR1 is SGHRS and CDR2 is YFSETQ. CDR3 coding DNA: TGCGCCAGCAGAACCGGGACAGGGCGTGGCTACACCTTC. Encoded protein: CASRTGTGRGYTF.

The V and J genes are TRBV19 and TRBJ2-1, with TRBD2 matching 8 bases. From germline, CDR1 is LNHDA and CDR2 SQIVND (reference sequence). This CDR3 spans 15 amino acids. J was trimmed by 1 base and V by 3 bases; bases with no gene match: 2. In nucleotides, the CDR3 is TGTGCCAGTAGTATCGTAGCGGGGTCCTACAATGAGCAGTTCTTC. It specifies CASSIVAGSYNEQFF.

This chain links TRBV6-5 with TRBJ1-2, with D perhaps TRBD1 (5 bases). Deletions cut 0 bases from V and 7 bases from J, with 12 bases between. Germline lookup yields CDR1 MNHEY and CDR2 SVGAGI. This CDR3 comprises 14 residues. The DNA of the CDR3 is TGTGCCAGCAGTTACTCCGGGGGAAATGGTGGCTACACCTTC. It codes for CASSYSGGNGGYTF.

V usage is TRBV5-4 and J usage is TRBJ2-2, with 11 bases fitting TRBD1. V shed 3 bases, J shed 4 bases, and the junction held 5 bases outside the gene matches. CDR1 and CDR2 (germline): SGHNT, YYREEE (reference sequence). This CDR3 spans 16 amino acids. CDR3 in DNA: TGTGCCAGCAGCTCCGGACAGGGGGCGGGCACCGGGGAGCTGTTTTTT. This gives the protein CASSSGQGAGTGELFF.

In DNA, the CDR3 is TGTGCCAGCCGCCAGCAGGTCCCTTACACTGAAGCTTTCTTT. This translates into CASRQQVPYTEAFF. This chain connects TRBV6-1 to TRBJ1-1, with unresolved D. Germline CDR1 reads MNHNS; CDR2 reads SASEGT. The CDR3 contains 14 residues. V lost 8 bases and J lost 3, with 16 bases in between.

The gene calls are TRBV29-1 and TRBJ1-1, with 8 bases aligning to TRBD1. The ends lost 1 base at V and 12 bases at J; junction bases unmatched: 16. CDR1 SQVTM and CDR2 ANQGSEA come from the germline V gene. CDR3 size: 15 residues. DNA for the CDR3: TGCAGCGTTGAAGGCTATCAAGGGTACAGGGGGACAACTTTCTTT. It is translated as CSVEGYQGYRGTTFF.

The V and J genes are TRBV27 and TRBJ2-7; 7 bases match TRBD1. The germline gives CDR1 MNHEY, CDR2 SMNVEV (reference sequence). The CDR3 is 15 residues long. V lost 6 bases to trimming and J lost 4 bases; unmatched junction nucleotides: 12. The CDR3 region has the DNA TGTGCCAGCAGCTTTACAGGGGCCCCTATGTACGAGCAGTACTTC. This sequence encodes CASSFTGAPMYEQYF.

CDR3 region: CASSSFRGGVETQYF. In DNA, the CDR3 is TGTGCCAGCAGTTCCTTTCGGGGGGGTGTGGAGACCCAGTACTTC. The J gene is TRBJ2-5, the V gene TRBV28; TRBD2 agrees at 8 bases. V lost 4 bases to trimming and J lost 5 bases; unmatched junction nucleotides: 9. The CDR3 spans 15 residues. Germline V CDR1 and CDR2: MDHEN, SYDVKM.

The chain links TRBV27 to TRBJ1-1; 7 bases match TRBD1. This CDR3 spans 17 amino acids. CDR1 and CDR2 from the germline V gene are MNHEY and SMNVEV (reference sequence). J gave up 8 bases and V 5 bases, and 20 bases lay outside the gene matches. The CDR3 DNA sequence: TGTGCCAGCAGTCTCCTTACCAACCCGGGACAGTCGCAAGAAGCTTTCTTT. This sequence encodes CASSLLTNPGQSQEAFF.

This clone came up once. The V and J genes are TRBV19 and TRBJ2-1; the match to TRBD2 covers 7 bases. J lost 5 bases, V lost 3 bases, and 7 bases had no gene match. This CDR3 has 15 amino acids. Looked up from germline, CDR1 is LNHDA and CDR2 is SQIVND (reference sequence). The CDR3 DNA is TGTGCCAGTAGTATGGTATCGGCGGGAGACAATGAGCAGTTCTTC. It is translated as CASSMVSAGDNEQFF.

This sequence joins TRBV2 and TRBJ2-5, with D perhaps matching TRBD2 (5 bases). The germline CDR1 and CDR2 sequences are SNHLY and FYNNEI. This CDR3 comprises 12 residues. V gave up 5 bases and J gave up 3 bases, with 7 bases separating them. The CDR3 DNA sequence: TGTGCCAGCAGTCTAGCAGAAGAGACCCAGTACTTC. It encodes CASSLAEETQYF.